This T cell receptor beta chain was found in a study of blood T cell repertoires in COVID-19. On the study more broadly: Samples representing acute and convalescent COVID-19 were sourced from the United States, Italy and Spain. Sources were T cells, B-cell-depleted T cells, or PBMCs; the material itself was cDNA or gDNA.

Original handling: Reference gene primers were amplified, and this amplification served to estimate nucleated cell counts. Data came from immunoSEQ multiplex PCR; TCRdb stores just in-frame clones and leaves some out. V and J calls plus clone size are reproduced from that table; the DNA served to infer D and trimming. The table lists about 130,000 clones, roughly four fifths of them singletons. The source of this sequence is a man in his sixties with acute or convalescent COVID-19. Source material: peripheral blood.

In nucleotides, the CDR3 is TGTGCCACCAGTTCCGGCACTGAAGCTTTCTTT. Residues: CATSSGTEAFF. The J gene is TRBJ1-1, the V gene TRBV24-1; D not resolved. V shed 6 bases and J shed 4 bases, with 5 bases lying between them. Per germline, CDR1 KGHDR and CDR2 SFDVKD. This CDR3 contains 11 residues.